The 30 T cell receptor beta chains below come from one sample, sequenced in a study of T cell responses to AZD1222 COVID-19 vaccine. TCRdb keeps only in-frame clones here, not all; method: immunoSEQ multiplex PCR. The sample gives about 180,000 clones, approximately 86% of which show up once; around 10% is in the top ten. Sequences were derived from peripheral blood, sampled 28 days after the second AZD1222 dose. The source of these receptors is an adult who received the AZD1222 COVID-19 vaccine.

The gene calls are TRBV3-1 (or the pseudogene TRBV3-2) and TRBJ1-2; D ambiguous. Germline CDR1 LGHDT, CDR2 YNNKEL (reference sequence). The CDR3 loop spans 15 amino acids. Trimming stripped 4 bases from V and 7 bases from J, with 19 bases between. The chain's CDR3 is CASSRRRVLSGGYTF. The CDR3 coding sequence is TGTGCCAGCAGCCGGAGACGGGTTCTGAGCGGTGGCTACACCTTC.

V gene TRBV5-6 combines with J gene TRBJ2-2, with D possibly being TRBD2 (6 bases). This CDR3 comprises 16 residues. Germline lookup yields CDR1 SGHDT and CDR2 YYEEEE. V lost 4 bases and J 4 bases, leaving 17 bases between the germline ends. The CDR3 loop reads CASSPEAGSSTGELFF. CDR3 nucleotides: TGTGCCAGCAGCCCGGAGGCGGGGTCGAGCACCGGGGAGCTGTTTTTT.

The chain couples TRBV4-2 to TRBJ1-3, with no clear D. This CDR3 has 16 amino acids. Germline-derived CDR1 and CDR2 are LGHNA and YNFKEQ. V shed 1 base and J shed 0 bases, with 10 bases lying between them. The CDR3 reads CASSQVWENSGNTIYF. The CDR3 DNA sequence: TGTGCCAGCAGCCAAGTCTGGGAGAACTCTGGAAACACCATATATTTT.

This rearrangement joins TRBV5-1 to TRBJ2-2; D is uncertain. The CDR3 runs 16 residues. Trimming stripped 0 bases from V and 0 bases from J, with 9 bases between. The germline V gene has CDR1 SGHRS and CDR2 YFSETQ. The CDR3 is CASSLARTPNTGELFF. CDR3 DNA sequence: TGCGCCAGCAGCTTGGCCAGGACGCCGAACACCGGGGAGCTGTTTTTT. Full variable domain (outside the CDR3, taken from reference TRBV5-1 and TRBJ2-2): KAGVTQTPRYLIKTRGQQVTLSCSPISGHRSVSWYQQTPGQGLQFLFEYFSETQRNKGNFPGRFSGRQFSNSRSEMNVSTLELGDSALYLCASSLARTPNTGELFFGEGSRLTVL.

J is TRBJ1-1 and V is TRBV3-1 (or the pseudogene TRBV3-2); TRBD1 matches at 8 bases. Germline assignment: CDR1 LGHDT and CDR2 YNNKEL (reference sequence). Unmatched junction bases numbered 2, after V lost 1 base and J lost 4 bases. The CDR3 sequence is 14 residues long. The CDR3 region is CASSQGQGSTEAFF. For the CDR3, the DNA is TGTGCCAGCAGCCAAGGACAGGGGAGCACTGAAGCTTTCTTT.

V gene TRBV2 combines with J gene TRBJ1-5; D not resolved. V lost 11 bases, J lost 8 bases, and 16 bases lay in between. The CDR3 extends over 12 amino acids. Looked up from germline, CDR1 is SNHLY and CDR2 is FYNNEI. CDR3 bases: TGTGCCGGGGATCGGTCCTTAAAGCCCCAGCATTTT. The encoded protein is CAGDRSLKPQHF.

The chain couples TRBV30 to TRBJ1-2; D is unclear. The CDR3 consists of 13 residues. Germline-derived CDR1 and CDR2 are GTSNPN and SVGIG (reference sequence). Trimming removed 2 bases at V and 8 bases at J, with 15 bases between. The CDR3 DNA reads as TGTGCCTGGAGTTATAGGACCGGGTCAGGCTACACCTTC. It encodes CAWSYRTGSGYTF.

The rearrangement joins TRBV19 to TRBJ1-2; the D is unclear. The V end lost 1 base, the J end lost 8 bases, and 20 bases lay between the germline ends. The V gene's germline CDR1 is LNHDA and CDR2 SQIVND (reference sequence). The CDR3 is made up of 16 amino acids. CDR3 protein: CASSIAEGGLGTGYTF. The CDR3 nucleotides are TGTGCCAGTAGTATAGCGGAAGGAGGGCTCGGCACGGGCTACACCTTC.

This clone was counted once. The J gene is TRBJ2-7, the V gene TRBV5-5; 9 bases fit TRBD2. With V trimmed by 0 bases and J by 3 bases, 4 bases remained unmatched. The CDR3 totals 15 residues. The V gene's germline CDR1 is SGHKS and CDR2 YYEKEE (reference sequence). The CDR3 loop reads CASSLVVSGGYEQYF. CDR3 coding DNA: TGTGCCAGCAGCTTGGTTGTTAGCGGGGGCTACGAGCAGTACTTC.

The CDR3 region is CASSQDPLGRSTETQYF. The CDR3 nucleotides are TGTGCCAGCAGCCAAGATCCCCTGGGACGTTCAACAGAGACCCAGTACTTC. V usage is TRBV3-1 (or the pseudogene TRBV3-2) and J usage is TRBJ2-5; D may be TRBD1 or TRBD2 (5 bases each). The CDR3 is made up of 17 amino acids. Deletions cut 0 bases from V and 4 bases from J, with 18 bases between. Germline V gene lookup returns CDR1 LGHDT and CDR2 YNNKEL (reference sequence).

The table lists this clone with a count of one. The J gene is TRBJ2-2, the V gene TRBV5-1, with 7 bases that match TRBD1. Trimming removed 4 bases from V and 1 base from J; junction bases left unmatched: 7. The length of the CDR3 is 16 residues. Germline V gives CDR1 SGHRS, CDR2 YFSETQ. CDR3: CASSVTGTVNTGELFF. CDR3 DNA sequence: TGCGCCAGCAGCGTGACGGGGACAGTGAACACCGGGGAGCTGTTTTTT.

The chain carries TRBV7-2 and TRBJ2-7; 8 nucleotides match TRBD2. Germline trimming cut 5 bases from V and 1 base from J; bases unmatched to any gene: 4. Germline CDR1 SGHTA, CDR2 FQGNSA. The length of the CDR3 is 14 residues. CDR3 sequence (DNA): TGTGCCAGCAGCCGGGGGGGGTCTTCCTACGAGCAGTACTTC. Its translation: CASSRGGSSYEQYF.

The genes are TRBV6-5 and TRBJ1-5; D is uncertain. The germline V gene encodes CDR1 MNHEY and CDR2 SVGAGI. This CDR3 spans 14 amino acids. Between the trimmed V and J ends, which lost 8 bases and 4 bases, there was a span of 15 bases. The CDR3 sequence is CASAIMEPNQPQHF. CDR3 sequence (DNA): TGTGCCAGCGCTATAATGGAGCCTAATCAGCCCCAGCATTTT.

This clone was seen once. CDR3: CSASSGSTDTQYF. In DNA form, the CDR3 reads TGCAGTGCTAGTTCGGGAAGCACAGATACGCAGTATTTT. The chain employs TRBV20-1 and TRBJ2-3; TRBD2 might be the D (5 bases). Trimming left V 3 bases short and J 0 bases short, with 7 bases between. Germline V lookup: CDR1 DFQATT, CDR2 SNEGSKA (reference sequence). This CDR3 is 13 amino acids long.

V usage is TRBV28 and J usage is TRBJ2-7; a possible D gene is TRBD1 (6 bases). The ends were cut back, 7 bases at V and 3 bases at J, with 16 bases in the middle. The CDR3 spans 14 residues. Germline V gene lookup returns CDR1 MDHEN and CDR2 SYDVKM. The CDR3 loop is CASTTQRGNYEQYF. The CDR3, as DNA: TGTGCCAGCACTACTCAAAGGGGGAACTACGAGCAGTACTTC.

V usage is TRBV27 and J usage is TRBJ1-1; TRBD1 might be the D (6 bases). The CDR3 sequence is 14 residues long. The ends were cut back, 3 bases at V and 3 bases at J, with 11 bases in the middle. Germline V gene data show CDR1 as MNHEY and CDR2 as SMNVEV (reference sequence). The CDR3 DNA is TGTGCCAGCAGTTTTGGACAGTCGGACACTGAAGCTTTCTTT. Its translation is CASSFGQSDTEAFF.

The V and J genes are TRBV5-1 and TRBJ2-5; 10 nucleotides agree with TRBD2. Trimming cost V 0 bases and J 7 bases; bases outside gene matches: 12. The CDR3 covers 17 residues. CDR1 is SGHRS and CDR2 is YFSETQ in the germline V gene. CDR3 loop: CASSLEASGGPGGTQYF. The CDR3 bases are TGCGCCAGCAGCTTGGAGGCTAGCGGGGGCCCCGGGGGGACCCAGTACTTC.

J is TRBJ2-3 and V is TRBV6-2 or TRBV6-3, with TRBD2 matching 8 bases. With 5 bases clipped from V and 2 bases from J, the junction kept 9 bases outside the gene matches. In germline, CDR1 is MNHEY, CDR2 SVGEGT. This CDR3 has 16 amino acids. CDR3 DNA: TGTGCCAGCAGTCGCCGAGCGGGGGCCCACACAGATACGCAGTATTTT. Its translation is CASSRRAGAHTDTQYF.

The chain combines TRBV7-9 with TRBJ1-3; D uncertain. The CDR3 has 16 residues. The germline gives CDR1 SEHNR, CDR2 FQNEAQ (reference sequence). V was shortened by 5 bases and J by 2 bases, with 16 bases between the two germline ends. The DNA of the CDR3 is TGTGCCAGCAGCACCTCTACAGATCCCACTGGAAACACCATATATTTT. This codes for CASSTSTDPTGNTIYF. The variable domain in full, with the rest retrieved from reference TRBV7-9 and TRBJ1-3, is DTGVSQNPRHKITKRGQNVTFRCDPISEHNRLYWYRQTLGQGPEFLTYFQNEAQLEKSRLLSDRFSAERPKGSFSTLEIQRTEQGDSAMYLCASSTSTDPTGNTIYFGEGSWLTVV.

The sample holds one count of this clone. This sequence joins TRBV30 and TRBJ2-7; D is unclear. The CDR3 totals 12 residues. V was pared by 2 bases and J by 1 base, with 6 bases between. Per germline, CDR1 GTSNPN and CDR2 SVGIG (reference sequence). CDR3 DNA: TGTGCCTGGAGTTCAGGTTCCTACGAGCAGTACTTC. The encoded protein is CAWSSGSYEQYF. Full variable domain (rest looked up from reference TRBV30 and TRBJ2-7): SQTIHQWPATLVQPVGSPLSLECTVEGTSNPNLYWYRQAAGRGLQLLFYSVGIGQISSEVPQNLSASRPQDRQFILSSKKLLLSDSGFYLCAWSSGSYEQYFGPGTRLTVT.

Only a few counts were recorded for this clone. This chain connects TRBV6-5 to TRBJ1-1; no clear D gene. The germline V gene encodes CDR1 MNHEY and CDR2 SVGAGI. The ends were cut back, 2 bases at V and 1 base at J, with 5 bases in the middle. The CDR3 spans 13 residues. CDR3 amino acids: CASSYDGNTEAFF. Written as DNA, the CDR3 is TGTGCCAGCAGTTACGACGGGAACACTGAAGCTTTCTTT.

The chain joins TRBV18 to TRBJ1-1; TRBD1 might be the D (6 bases). CDR3 length: 15 amino acids. With 5 bases removed from V and 3 bases from J, the gap between germline ends came to 16 bases. From germline, CDR1 is KGHSH and CDR2 LQKENI. CDR3 nucleotides: TGTGCCAGCTCAGCCAGGGGTAGGATGGACACTGAAGCTTTCTTT. It yields the protein CASSARGRMDTEAFF.

This clone was seen a single time. The chain carries TRBV6-5 and TRBJ1-2; 7 bases align to TRBD1. V dropped 4 bases and J dropped 8; count of bases not matched to a gene: 7. CDR3 length: 13 amino acids. CDR1 MNHEY and CDR2 SVGAGI come from the germline V gene. Here the CDR3 reads CASSLDRSEGYTF. The CDR3 DNA reads TGTGCCAGCAGTTTGGACAGGTCGGAAGGCTACACCTTC.

V and J are TRBV5-1 and TRBJ1-2, with D possibly matching TRBD1 (6 bases). Per the germline V gene, CDR1 is SGHRS and CDR2 is YFSETQ. The CDR3 runs to 13 residues. Trimming removed 4 bases from V and 7 bases from J, with 14 bases in between. CDR3: CASSLDRPAGYTF. CDR3 nucleotide sequence: TGCGCCAGCAGCCTTGACAGGCCCGCTGGCTACACCTTC.

This chain connects TRBV29-1 to TRBJ2-7; 8 positions match TRBD2. Losses at the gene ends were 7 bases for V and 5 bases for J; bases not matched to a gene: 10. The V gene's germline CDR1 is SQVTM and CDR2 ANQGSEA. The CDR3 extends over 13 amino acids. The CDR3, as DNA: TGCAGCGCGAGGGGGACTAGAGGGGACGAGCAGTACTTC. It translates to CSARGTRGDEQYF.

The CDR3: CASSQTGTENTEAFF. CDR3 sequence (DNA): TGTGCCAGCAGTCAAACCGGGACAGAGAACACTGAAGCTTTCTTT. The chain recombines TRBV7-8 with TRBJ1-1; 7 positions match TRBD1. With 6 bases clipped from V and 1 base from J, the junction kept 8 bases outside the gene matches. CDR1 SGHVS and CDR2 FQNEAQ come from the germline V gene. This CDR3 has 15 residues.

The chain couples TRBV7-2 to TRBJ2-5; 13 bases map to TRBD2. This CDR3 is 16 amino acids long. The junction had 7 bases not matched to a gene; V was cut back by 4 bases and J by 5 bases. Germline V gene sequence: CDR1 SGHTA, CDR2 FQGNSA. CDR3 coding DNA: TGTGCCAGCAGCTCAAGACTAGCGGGGGGAGGTGAGACCCAGTACTTC. This encodes CASSSRLAGGGETQYF.

This clone was detected only a few times. The chain joins TRBV27 to TRBJ2-7, with TRBD1 as a possible D gene (5 bases). The CDR3 is 13 amino acids. CDR1 and CDR2 from the germline V gene are MNHEY and SMNVEV (reference sequence). V lost 4 bases and J 0 bases, leaving 7 bases between the germline ends. The CDR3 coding sequence is TGTGCCAGCAGTTACAGGAGCTCCTACGAGCAGTACTTC. Encoded protein: CASSYRSSYEQYF.

This sequence joins TRBV19 and TRBJ1-3; no clear D gene. The germline V and J ends were trimmed by 6 bases and 0 bases, with 12 bases remaining between them. The CDR3 covers 15 residues. CDR1 is LNHDA and CDR2 is SQIVND in the germline V gene (reference sequence). The CDR3 nucleotides read TGTGCCAGTAGCCCGGGTAAGAGCTCTGGAAACACCATATATTTT. Its translation is CASSPGKSSGNTIYF.

The rearrangement joins TRBV2 to TRBJ2-5, with no clear D. The CDR3 extends over 13 amino acids. Germline loops: CDR1 SNHLY, CDR2 FYNNEI. The ends were cut back, 7 bases at V and 3 bases at J, with 12 bases in the middle. The CDR3 spells CASTTSREETQYF. CDR3 DNA sequence: TGTGCCAGCACGACCTCTAGGGAAGAGACCCAGTACTTC.